A selection of T cell receptor beta chains follows, all from one sample in a study of blood T cells in healthy people across ages. TCRdb re-derived calls from the 5' RACE reads in MiXCR, one entry per CDR3 protein. This sample has around 790,000 distinct CDR3 sequences, with 44% found just once. The sequencing input was blood. Receptors originate from a man aged 55 to 70 in good health. CDR3s include the opening cysteine and the closing phenylalanine or tryptophan. D genes are given only for firm matches. Clone size is not always given. Where it is, it says once, few, many or a class for expanded clones.

D	V	size	J	CDR3	DNA
NA	TRBV4-1	few	TRBJ2-2	CASSQVNLVTTGELFF	TGCGCCAGCAGCCAAGTTAACTTGGTTACGACCGGGGAGCTGTTTTTT
NA	TRBV6-6	NA	TRBJ1-1	CASRVGAPNTEAFF	TGTGCCAGCAGGGTCGGGGCTCCGAACACTGAAGCTTTCTTT
NA	TRBV13	many	TRBJ2-5	CASSLYGGEQYF	TGTGCCAGCAGCTTATACGGCGGGGAGCAGTACTTC
TRBD1	TRBV6-6	NA	TRBJ2-3	CASSSTGQGYSDTQYF	TGTGCCAGCAGCTCGACGGGACAGGGTTATTCAGATACGCAGTATTTT
NA	TRBV4-3	NA	TRBJ1-5	CASSQDRWGNQPQHF	TGCGCCAGCAGCCAAGATCGATGGGGGAACCAGCCCCAGCATTTT
NA	TRBV11-2	NA	TRBJ2-7	CASSLQSGRSRGAYEQYF	TGTGCCAGCAGCCTCCAGTCGGGACGGAGCAGGGGGGCCTACGAGCAGTACTTC
TRBD1	TRBV28	NA	TRBJ2-4	CASSRQGTGDIQYF	TGTGCCAGCAGTCGACAGGGGACAGGGGACATTCAGTACTTC
NA	TRBV12-3/TRBV12-4	NA	TRBJ2-5	CASSLVPNEQYF	TGTGCCAGCAGTTTAGTCCCTAATGAGCAGTACTTC
NA	TRBV14	NA	TRBJ2-7	CASSHDSGGSLEEQYF	TGTGCCAGCAGCCACGATTCAGGGGGGAGCTTGGAAGAGCAGTACTTC
NA	TRBV29-1	NA	TRBJ1-1	CSVEEDVAEAFF	TGCAGCGTTGAAGAGGATGTCGCTGAAGCTTTCTTT
NA	TRBV9	NA	TRBJ1-4	CASSPRGGTNEKLFF	TGTGCCAGCAGCCCTCGTGGGGGGACTAATGAAAAACTGTTTTTT
NA	TRBV20-1	NA	TRBJ1-2	CSAKGGVEVANYGYTF	TGCAGTGCCAAGGGGGGCGTTGAGGTTGCTAACTATGGCTACACCTTC
NA	TRBV30	NA	TRBJ1-5	CAWSKGRINQPQHF	TGTGCCTGGAGTAAAGGACGGATTAATCAGCCCCAGCATTTT
TRBD2	TRBV5-1	NA	TRBJ2-2	CASSLDLAGRDTGELFF	TGCGCCAGCAGCTTGGATCTAGCGGGGCGAGACACCGGGGAGCTGTTTTTT
NA	TRBV29-1	few	TRBJ2-5	CSGAVTGQETQYF	TGCAGCGGTGCGGTGACAGGTCAAGAGACCCAGTACTTC
NA	TRBV4-1	few	TRBJ2-7	CASSPEGGGRVNNEQYF	TGCGCCAGCAGCCCTGAGGGAGGTGGGAGAGTAAACAATGAGCAGTACTTC
TRBD1	TRBV25-1	few	TRBJ2-5	CASSTNRGYQETQYF	TGTGCCAGCAGTACCAACAGGGGGTACCAAGAGACCCAGTACTTC